Listed here are 27 T cell receptor beta chains from one sample, sequenced in a study of vaccination effects on CD4 cells after COVID-19. The antigens for these receptors are not known. Assay used: immunoSEQ multiplex PCR; TCRdb lists only in-frame clones, some missing. The repertoire consists of tens of thousands of clones, with 60% to 85% occurring once and the leading ten covering about 10%. Peptide-pool stimulation followed by sequencing identified expanded antigen-specific CD4+ clonotypes in the ViraFEST assay. Following 10 days of culture, CD4+ T cells were isolated. Nobody among the vaccine recipients had prior SARS-CoV-2 infection (nucleocapsid antibodies were negative). This material consisted of CD4+ T cells from PBMCs cultured with SARS-CoV-2 spike peptides, taken before COVID-19 vaccination. All receptors come from a human donor who received a COVID-19 vaccine.

This clone has just a few counts. The chain combines TRBV7-2 with TRBJ1-1, with a tentative D call TRBD1 (5 bases). The CDR3 extends over 17 amino acids. Germline values: CDR1 SGHTA, CDR2 FQGNSA. V was pared by 1 base and J by 0 bases, with 15 bases between. CDR3 bases: TGTGCCAGCAGCTTAGGACGGGGGACCCAAATGAACACTGAAGCTTTCTTT. Translation: CASSLGRGTQMNTEAFF.

The V and J genes are TRBV25-1 and TRBJ1-1; TRBD1 might be the D (5 bases). Trimming removed 3 bases from V and 1 base from J, with 12 bases in between. Germline CDR1 reads MGHDK; CDR2 reads SYGVNS. This CDR3 has 15 amino acids. CDR3 sequence reads: CASSDPRGGNTEAFF. CDR3 sequence (DNA): TGTGCCAGCAGTGACCCCCGGGGGGGGAACACTGAAGCTTTCTTT.

Written as DNA, the CDR3 is TGTGCCTGGAGGAACCCCCGGAAAGGAAACACCATATATTTT. It yields the protein CAWRNPRKGNTIYF. The chain has TRBV30 and TRBJ1-3, with no clear D. Germline CDR1 is GTSNPN and CDR2 is SVGIG (reference sequence). The CDR3 totals 14 residues. The ends were cut back, 3 bases at V and 4 bases at J, with 13 bases in the middle.

V and J are TRBV7-9 and TRBJ2-3; TRBD1 matches at 7 bases. The V and J ends lost 4 bases and 3 bases, in that order; junction bases with no gene match: 7. Germline CDR1 reads SEHNR; CDR2 reads FQNEAQ (reference sequence). This CDR3 region has 15 residues. Here the CDR3 reads CASSSDRVTTDTQYF. Here the CDR3 DNA reads TGTGCCAGCAGCTCAGACAGGGTTACGACAGATACGCAGTATTTT.

This sequence joins TRBV7-8 and TRBJ1-3, with D tentatively TRBD1 (6 bases). The CDR3 sequence is 16 residues long. Trimming took off 3 bases at V and 0 bases at J, with 12 bases between the two ends. Germline values: CDR1 SGHVS, CDR2 FQNEAQ. The CDR3 region is CASSLGQLFSGNTIYF. CDR3 nucleotides: TGTGCCAGCAGCTTGGGACAACTCTTCTCTGGAAACACCATATATTTT.

The V and J genes are TRBV29-1 and TRBJ1-4, with TRBD1 identical over 7 bases. The CDR3 runs 13 residues. The V and J ends lost 4 bases and 5 bases, in that order; junction bases with no gene match: 4. Germline assignment: CDR1 SQVTM and CDR2 ANQGSEA. CDR3 amino acids: CSVGGGVNEKLFF. The CDR3 DNA is TGCAGCGTTGGAGGGGGCGTCAATGAAAAACTGTTTTTT.

V gene TRBV29-1 combines with J gene TRBJ1-3; a possible D gene is TRBD1 (6 bases). V dropped 4 bases and J dropped 0 bases, with 10 bases sitting between them. Germline V gene lookup returns CDR1 SQVTM and CDR2 ANQGSEA. CDR3 size: 14 residues. This CDR3 reads CSVVEGDSGNTIYF. CDR3 DNA: TGCAGCGTTGTGGAGGGGGACTCTGGAAACACCATATATTTT.

The chain recombines TRBV12-3 or TRBV12-4 with TRBJ1-2; TRBD1 is a possible D gene (5 bases). The CDR3 has 12 residues. V shed 3 bases and J shed 8 bases, with 10 bases lying between them. As DNA, the CDR3 is TGTGCCAGCAGTTTCAGGGATCGCGGCTACACCTTC. Translated: CASSFRDRGYTF.

The chain employs TRBV2 and TRBJ1-6; 9 bases are a match to TRBD1. The CDR3 covers 14 residues. Germline loops: CDR1 SNHLY, CDR2 FYNNEI. Trimming removed 8 bases from V and 7 bases from J; junction bases left unmatched: 6. CDR3 DNA: TGTGCCAGCTTAAGGACAGGGGCCAATTCACCCCTCCACTTT. It codes for CASLRTGANSPLHF.

The CDR3 DNA follows: TGTGCCAGTACCGCGGACAGGCCCACCGGGGAGCTGTTTTTT. Residues: CASTADRPTGELFF. The rearrangement links TRBV19 to TRBJ2-2, with TRBD1 identical over 7 bases. V lost 7 bases to trimming and J lost 4 bases; unmatched junction nucleotides: 6. Germline V lookup: CDR1 LNHDA, CDR2 SQIVND (reference sequence). The CDR3 loop spans 14 amino acids.

This clone appeared once. The J gene is TRBJ2-1, the V gene TRBV10-2; either TRBD1 or TRBD2 may fit D (5 bases each). Germline values: CDR1 WSHSY, CDR2 SAAADI. This CDR3 contains 15 residues. The V gene lost 7 bases and the J gene lost 1 base, with 14 bases spanning the gap. CDR3 bases: TGCGCCAGCACAAGGAACGGGGCTTCCTACAATGAGCAGTTCTTC. Its protein product is CASTRNGASYNEQFF.

This clone was seen only once. The chain employs TRBV6-6 and TRBJ1-4; D gene uncertain. The CDR3 spans 14 residues. The V and J ends lost 8 bases and 8 bases respectively, with 18 bases between them. Germline V gene data show CDR1 as MNHNY and CDR2 as SVGAGI (reference sequence). The CDR3 protein is CASLSAGGVEKLFF. CDR3 DNA sequence: TGTGCCAGCCTGTCGGCAGGCGGAGTCGAAAAACTGTTTTTT.

The rearrangement joins TRBV24-1 to TRBJ1-2; no reliable D call. V lost 4 bases and J 8 bases, leaving 13 bases between the germline ends. Germline lookup yields CDR1 KGHDR and CDR2 SFDVKD. This CDR3 contains 13 residues. The CDR3 nucleotides are TGTGCCACCAGTGAATCAGGCACTCAAGGCTACACCTTC. The encoded protein is CATSESGTQGYTF.

This chain uses TRBV12-3 or TRBV12-4 with TRBJ2-1; 10 positions match TRBD2. The CDR3 spans 13 residues. V trimming: 6 bases; J trimming: 7 bases; junction bases outside the gene matches: 3. CDR3 region: CASRLSGGNEQFF. Written as DNA, the CDR3 is TGTGCCAGCAGACTTAGCGGGGGGAATGAGCAGTTCTTC.

This clone was picked up a small number of times. The genes are TRBV15 and TRBJ1-6, with D possibly matching TRBD1 (5 bases). V lost 0 bases, J lost 0 bases, and 18 bases lay in between. CDR1 LNHNV and CDR2 YYDKDF come from the germline V gene (reference sequence). This CDR3 has 20 residues. Here the CDR3 DNA reads TGTGCCACCAGCAGAGAGGAGGCAAGACAGACAAGCTCCTATAATTCACCCCTCCACTTT. Protein: CATSREEARQTSSYNSPLHF.

Only one count was recorded for this clone. V gene TRBV5-1 combines with J gene TRBJ2-1, with D uncertain. Germline V gives CDR1 SGHRS, CDR2 YFSETQ. V was shortened by 2 bases and J by 7 bases, with 7 bases between the two germline ends. The CDR3 has 12 residues. DNA of the CDR3: TGCGCCAGCAGCTTCTGGGGTAATGAGCAGTTCTTC. It is translated as CASSFWGNEQFF.

The rearrangement links TRBV29-1 to TRBJ1-3, with D tentatively TRBD1 (5 bases). The CDR3 extends over 14 amino acids. V lost 6 bases, J lost 6 bases, and 18 bases lay in between. Per germline, CDR1 SQVTM and CDR2 ANQGSEA. CDR3 loop: CSVETDTILNTIYF. The CDR3 DNA reads as TGCAGCGTCGAGACAGATACAATATTAAACACCATATATTTT.

The chain links TRBV19 to TRBJ1-1; 9 nucleotides match TRBD1. With V trimmed by 7 bases and J by 1 base, 10 bases remained unmatched. Looked up from germline, CDR1 is LNHDA and CDR2 is SQIVND (reference sequence). This CDR3 has 16 residues. The CDR3 nucleotides read TGTGCCAGTACCCCCGGACAGGGGCTAGGGAACACTGAAGCTTTCTTT. Residues: CASTPGQGLGNTEAFF.

This clone was seen a few times. The V call is TRBV21-1, the J call TRBJ2-1; TRBD2 is taken as the D call from the table, unchecked against the DNA. TRBV21-1 is annotated as a pseudogene. The CDR3 loop spans 15 amino acids. CDR3 DNA: TGTGCCAGCAGCAAAGGGGAGACTCTCCCCAATGAGCAGTTCTTC. Amino acid sequence: CASSKGETLPNEQFF.

The chain carries TRBV5-4 and TRBJ1-3; a possible D gene is TRBD1 (6 bases). V was clipped by 5 bases and J by 8 bases, with 20 bases between them. Per the germline V gene, CDR1 is SGHNT and CDR2 is YYREEE (reference sequence). This CDR3 has 15 residues. In nucleotides, the CDR3 is TGTGCCAGCAGTCGATCGGACAGAGCCGCAGACACCATATATTTT. Translated: CASSRSDRAADTIYF.

This clone showed up just a few times. This chain connects TRBV6-2 or TRBV6-3 to TRBJ1-2; D is possibly TRBD1 (5 bases). V lost 4 bases and J 10 bases, leaving 22 bases between the germline ends. The CDR3 runs 15 residues. Per the germline V gene, CDR1 is MNHEY and CDR2 is SVGEGT. The CDR3 DNA sequence: TGTGCCAGCAGTTCCCCTCACTCCAGACAGCCCTCCTACACCTTC. Protein sequence: CASSSPHSRQPSYTF.

V is TRBV7-2 and J is TRBJ1-6, with D hard to call. CDR1 is SGHTA and CDR2 is FQGNSA in the germline V gene. V was pared by 1 base and J by 3 bases, with 7 bases between. This CDR3 contains 15 residues. The chain's CDR3 is CASSLVGIYNSPLHF. CDR3 coding DNA: TGTGCCAGCAGCTTAGTCGGGATCTATAATTCACCCCTCCACTTT.

This clone was detected only once. CDR3 coding DNA: TGTGCCAGCAGTTACTGGAGGGGGATCTCCGGGGAGCTGTTTTTT. It codes for CASSYWRGISGELFF. This chain uses TRBV6-2 or TRBV6-3 with TRBJ2-2; D is possibly TRBD1 or TRBD2 (6 bases each). CDR1 is MNHEY and CDR2 is SVGEGT in the germline V gene. Deletions cut 1 base from V and 6 bases from J, with 12 bases between. The CDR3 spans 15 residues.

The gene calls are TRBV18 and TRBJ1-2, with a weak D call TRBD1 (5 bases). V was clipped by 5 bases and J by 0 bases, with 16 bases between them. Germline V gene data show CDR1 as KGHSH and CDR2 as LQKENI. The CDR3 has 16 amino acids. The DNA for the CDR3 is TGTGCCAGCTCAAAGGGACTGGCAAACTCTAACTATGGCTACACCTTC. Translating gives CASSKGLANSNYGYTF. The full variable domain, in which reference TRBV18 and TRBJ1-2 provide the parts outside the CDR3, is NAGVMQNPRHLVRRRGQEARLRCSPMKGHSHVYWYRQLPEEGLKFMVYLQKENIIDESGMPKERFSAEFPKEGPSILRIQQVVRGDSAAYFCASSKGLANSNYGYTFGSGTRLTVV.

The V and J genes are TRBV11-2 and TRBJ2-5; either TRBD1 or TRBD2 may supply D (5 bases each). V gave up 3 bases and J gave up 2 bases, with 10 bases separating them. CDR1 and CDR2 (germline): SGHAT, FQNNGV. The CDR3 runs to 14 residues. This CDR3 is CASSFGGLQETQYF. CDR3 nucleotides: TGTGCCAGCAGCTTTGGGGGTTTACAAGAGACCCAGTACTTC.

The rearrangement uses TRBV12-5 and TRBJ2-1, with 12 bases that match TRBD2. CDR1 is LGHNT and CDR2 is FRNRAP in the germline V gene. The CDR3 contains 20 residues. V gave up 0 bases and J gave up 7 bases; unmatched junction bases: 16. CDR3 in amino acids: CASGLVPDGLLAGGDNEQFF. The CDR3 DNA reads TGTGCTAGTGGTTTGGTACCCGACGGATTACTAGCGGGGGGCGATAATGAGCAGTTCTTC.

CDR3 sequence (DNA): TGTGCCAGCAGTTACTCGGGGAATTCTAACTATGGCTACACCTTC. It translates to CASSYSGNSNYGYTF. V and J are TRBV6-5 and TRBJ1-2; D not certain. The CDR3 has 15 residues. V was trimmed by 0 bases and J by 0 bases, leaving 8 bases between them. Germline CDR1 reads MNHEY; CDR2 reads SVGAGI.